Shown below are 13 T cell receptor beta chains from a single sample sequenced in a study of long-term antiretroviral therapy in people with HIV (dated by TCRdb to the early 2020s). The immunoSEQ hsTCRB v3.0 assay was used at survey level resolution to sequence the TRB variable region. Drawn from immuneACCESS, this table holds only the in-frame rearrangements with V and J called that TCRdb kept. Clones are partly lost; checked studies trace under half to an unresolved V gene and leave the rest unexplained. Present in this sample are about 25,000 clones, 76% of which were seen just once. The ten top clones hold around 11% of the sample. The sample in question was unsorted PBMCs, obtained 1.1 years before starting antiretroviral therapy. These receptors all come from a woman aged 40 to 50 with HIV.

The chain combines TRBV14 with TRBJ1-2; D gene uncertain. Germline V CDR1 and CDR2: SGHDN, FVKESK. Trimming removed 2 bases at V and 5 bases at J, with 6 bases between. The CDR3 extends over 12 amino acids. The CDR3 DNA follows: TGTGCCAGCAGCCAACTCAGTTATGGCTACACCTTC. It encodes CASSQLSYGYTF.

J is TRBJ1-1 and V is TRBV12-5; D is uncertain. The germline CDR1 and CDR2 sequences are LGHNT and FRNRAP. The CDR3 totals 12 residues. Deletions cut 3 bases from V and 8 bases from J, with 10 bases between. In DNA, the CDR3 is TGTGCTAGTGGTTTTTTTGGAGTGGAAGCTTTCTTT. Its translation: CASGFFGVEAFF.

In nucleotides, the CDR3 is TGTGCCAGCAGTGGGCAGGGATACAGCGAAAAACTGTTTTTT. Translated: CASSGQGYSEKLFF. The chain uses TRBV2 and TRBJ1-4; D is perhaps TRBD1 (5 bases). Germline V gives CDR1 SNHLY, CDR2 FYNNEI. CDR3 length equals 14 residues. V lost 4 bases and J 8 bases, leaving 14 bases between the germline ends.

This clone occurred once. CDR3 nucleotide sequence: TGTGCCATCAGTGAGTCGTTCCTGCGGGACCACAATGAGCAGTTCTTC. It encodes CAISESFLRDHNEQFF. The V and J genes are TRBV10-3 and TRBJ2-1; D is perhaps TRBD2 (6 bases). Germline-derived CDR1 and CDR2 are ENHRY and SYGVKD. Between the trimmed V and J ends, which lost 0 bases and 5 bases, there was a span of 14 bases. The CDR3 is 16 residues long.

J is TRBJ1-1 and V is TRBV5-1; TRBD1 matches 7 bases. CDR1 is SGHRS, CDR2 YFSETQ, per germline. The CDR3 is made up of 14 amino acids. J was trimmed by 2 bases and V by 4 bases; bases with no gene match: 5. CDR3 protein: CASSRTGVNTEAFF. The DNA of the CDR3 is TGCGCCAGCAGCAGGACAGGAGTTAACACTGAAGCTTTCTTT.

The J gene is TRBJ2-2, the V gene TRBV5-5, with TRBD1 matching over 7 bases. The CDR3 length is 15 residues. The V gene's germline CDR1 is SGHKS and CDR2 YYEKEE (reference sequence). V dropped 4 bases and J dropped 6; count of bases not matched to a gene: 9. This CDR3 reads CASSLHHDRAGELFF. CDR3 sequence (DNA): TGTGCCAGCAGCCTACACCATGACAGGGCCGGGGAGCTGTTTTTT.

The chain has TRBV7-2 and TRBJ2-7, with TRBD1 matching 12 bases. The CDR3 totals 17 residues. The germline gives CDR1 SGHTA, CDR2 FQGNSA. With 0 bases clipped from V and 7 bases from J, the junction kept 10 bases outside the gene matches. This chain's CDR3 is CASSLAPGTGGSREQYF. The CDR3 bases are TGTGCCAGCAGCTTAGCTCCCGGGACAGGGGGCTCGAGGGAGCAGTACTTC.

V usage is TRBV19 and J usage is TRBJ1-1, with a weak D call TRBD1 (5 bases). The CDR3 sequence is 15 residues long. The ends were cut back, 2 bases at V and 9 bases at J, with 19 bases in the middle. The germline V gene encodes CDR1 LNHDA and CDR2 SQIVND (reference sequence). CDR3 bases: TGTGCCAGTAGTATAAGACCTGGGGCAGATGAAAAAGCTTTCTTT. The encoded protein is CASSIRPGADEKAFF.

The rearrangement joins TRBV6-1 to TRBJ2-7; 7 bases agree with TRBD1. V dropped 6 bases and J dropped 5; count of bases not matched to a gene: 13. Germline lookup yields CDR1 MNHNS and CDR2 SASEGT. The CDR3 has 15 residues. In nucleotides, the CDR3 is TGTGCCAGCAGCCCAAGCGGACAGGTAAATAACGAGCAGTACTTC. It codes for CASSPSGQVNNEQYF.

This clone was recorded only once. The V call is TRBV29-1, the J call TRBJ1-3; D gene ambiguous. This CDR3 contains 17 residues. Trimming pared 1 base from V and 0 bases from J, leaving 16 bases between. Per the germline V gene, CDR1 is SQVTM and CDR2 is ANQGSEA. For the CDR3, the DNA is TGCAGCGTTGAAGCCCATGGAAGGTCAGGCTCTGGAAACACCATATATTTT. This codes for CSVEAHGRSGSGNTIYF.

The genes are TRBV7-9 and TRBJ1-1; possible D gene TRBD1, 5 bases. Per the germline V gene, CDR1 is SEHNR and CDR2 is FQNEAQ (reference sequence). CDR3 size: 14 residues. V dropped 7 bases and J dropped 0 bases, with 12 bases sitting between them. As DNA, the CDR3 is TGTGCCAGCACCATGGGGACGATGAACACTGAAGCTTTCTTT. Protein sequence: CASTMGTMNTEAFF.

There are a few counts of this clone. V is TRBV7-6 and J is TRBJ2-7, with TRBD1 identical over 7 bases. The CDR3 is 15 residues long. From germline, CDR1 is SGHVS and CDR2 FNYEAQ. J gave up 2 bases and V 5 bases, and 9 bases lay outside the gene matches. CDR3 residues: CASSQSGTVAYEQYF. CDR3 DNA sequence: TGTGCCAGCAGCCAATCCGGGACAGTGGCCTACGAGCAGTACTTC.

The chain recombines TRBV12-5 with TRBJ2-1; D unclear. From germline, CDR1 is LGHNT and CDR2 FRNRAP. The CDR3 runs 14 residues. V shed 2 bases and J shed 9 bases, with 14 bases lying between them. The CDR3 bases are TGTGCTAGTGGTTTGCCACACTCAGCCGGTGAGCAGTTCTTC. This gives the protein CASGLPHSAGEQFF. The full variable domain, with the rest looked up from reference TRBV12-5 and TRBJ2-1, is DARVTQTPRHKVTEMGQEVTMRCQPILGHNTVFWYRQTMMQGLELLAYFRNRAPLDDSGMPKDRFSAEMPDATLATLKIQPSEPRDSAVYFCASGLPHSAGEQFFGPGTRLTVL.